This TCR beta chain was found in a study of T cells after yellow fever vaccination. Whole-study findings and limits: Contaminants from the bulk population, in the form of abundant clonotypes, could be found in FACS-sorted repertoires.

Concerning this clonotype: The antigen is not known.

CDR1 is DFQATT, CDR2 SNEGSKA, per germline (reference sequence). CDR3 size: 15 residues. Deletions cut 6 bases from V and 0 bases from J, with 17 bases between. Using its own MiXCR run on the 5' RACE reads, TCRdb lists one record per CDR3 protein. The table records about 310,000 distinct CDR3 sequences, around 4% of them present only once. The rearrangement uses TRBV20-1 and TRBJ1-2; D is unresolved. The source was PBMCs, collected on the day of the yellow fever booster vaccination. The sequence was collected from a man between 18 and 35 years old who received the YFV17D yellow fever vaccine. CDR3 nucleotide sequence: TGCAGTGCCGAAAAAACCGATACCCCTAACTATGGCTACACCTTC. Its protein is CSAEKTDTPNYGYTF.